This T cell receptor beta chain was documented in a study of blood T cell repertoires in COVID-19. The wider study: Both acute and convalescent COVID-19 samples were obtained from the United States, Italy and Spain. PBMCs, B-cell-depleted T cells, or T cells provided the cDNA or gDNA that made up the material.

How the authors handled the data: The authors estimated nucleated cell counts from reference gene primer amplification. Profiling relied on immunoSEQ multiplex PCR, and the TCRdb table lists in-frame clones only, not all of them. V and J calls and clone size are given by that table; D and trimming were obtained from the DNA. The data show fewer than 110,000 clones, 70% to 90% seen once. CDR1 and CDR2 (germline): SEHNR, FQNEAQ (reference sequence). With 2 bases removed from V and 4 bases from J, the gap between germline ends came to 6 bases. CDR3 length equals 13 residues. Sequenced sample: peripheral blood. The origin of this receptor is a man aged 45-65 years in a cohort sampled during active COVID-19. The chain employs TRBV7-9 and TRBJ1-3; unclear D gene. For the CDR3, the DNA is TGTGCCAGCAGCTTATTCCCAGGAAACACCATATATTTT. Its translation: CASSLFPGNTIYF.